This TCR beta chain is from a study of long-term antiretroviral therapy in people with HIV. Study in general: Sampling started about a decade before the 2015 immediate-ART recommendation.

Study outcomes and limitations: CDR3 length ranges were narrower in HIV repertoires than in controls. Diversity increased after ART yet remained lower than in transplant donor controls.

The run of the v3.0 immunoSEQ assay was at survey level. The method was immunoSEQ multiplex PCR; TCRdb's version includes in-frame clones alone and lacks a portion of them. Here the sample spans some 22,000 clones, just over 85% being singletons. A minimum of one pre-ART and two post-ART PBMC samples existed for each donor. The CDR3 has 16 amino acids. A word on this clone: Its matching antigen is unknown.

The sequence was obtained from a man in his sixties with HIV. Source: unsorted PBMCs, taken 1.3 years after starting antiretroviral therapy. The chain joins TRBV12-2 to TRBJ2-7; the table's D call of TRBD1 was not tested on the DNA. TRBV12-2 is an annotated pseudogene. The CDR3 DNA follows: TGTGCAAGTCGCCCCCCCGGGACAGGGCGCTCCTACGAGCAGTACTTC. Translation gives CASRPPGTGRSYEQYF.